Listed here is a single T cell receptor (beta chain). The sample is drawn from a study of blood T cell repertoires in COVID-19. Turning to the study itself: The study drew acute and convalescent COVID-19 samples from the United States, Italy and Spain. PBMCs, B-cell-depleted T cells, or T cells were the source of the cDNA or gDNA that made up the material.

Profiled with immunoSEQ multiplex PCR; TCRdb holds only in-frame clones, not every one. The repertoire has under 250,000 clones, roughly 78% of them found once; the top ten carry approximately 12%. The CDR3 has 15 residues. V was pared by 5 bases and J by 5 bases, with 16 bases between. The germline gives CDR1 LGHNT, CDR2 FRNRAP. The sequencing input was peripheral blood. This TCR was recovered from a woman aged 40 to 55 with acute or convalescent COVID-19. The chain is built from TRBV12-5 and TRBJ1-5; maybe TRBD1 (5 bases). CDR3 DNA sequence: TGTGCTAGTGGTCCAGAATGGGGGGTGGATCAGCCCCAGCATTTT. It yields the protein CASGPEWGVDQPQHF.